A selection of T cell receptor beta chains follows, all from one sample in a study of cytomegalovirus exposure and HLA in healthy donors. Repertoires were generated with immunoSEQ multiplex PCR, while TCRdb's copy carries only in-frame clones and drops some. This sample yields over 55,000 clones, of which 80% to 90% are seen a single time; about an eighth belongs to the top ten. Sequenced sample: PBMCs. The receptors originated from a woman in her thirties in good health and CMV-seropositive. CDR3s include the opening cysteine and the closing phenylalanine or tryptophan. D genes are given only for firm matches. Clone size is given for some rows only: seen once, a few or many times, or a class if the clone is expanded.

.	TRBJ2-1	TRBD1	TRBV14	TGTGCCAGCAGCCAAGACATAGGGACAGGGTGGGGGAATGAGCAGTTCTTC	CASSQDIGTGWGNEQFF
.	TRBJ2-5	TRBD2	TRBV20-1	TGCAGTGCCGCGGGGGGGGAGACCCAGTACTTC	CSAAGGETQYF
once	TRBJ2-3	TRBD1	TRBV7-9	TGTGCCAGCAGCTCAACGACAGGGAACACAGATACGCAGTATTTT	CASSSTTGNTDTQYF
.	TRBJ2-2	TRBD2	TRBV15	TGTGCCACCCTAAGGGGGATTGTAGCGGGAGTTTCGTCGGACACCGGGGAGCTGTTTTTT	CATLRGIVAGVSSDTGELFF
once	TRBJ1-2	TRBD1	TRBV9	TGTGCCAGCAGCGACAGGACAGGGGCGGGGTTGAACTATGGCTACACCTTC	CASSDRTGAGLNYGYTF
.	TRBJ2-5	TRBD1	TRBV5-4	TGTGCCAGCAGCCCTGGGACAGGGCGAGAGACCCAGTACTTC	CASSPGTGRETQYF
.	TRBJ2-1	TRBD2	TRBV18	TGTGCCAGCTCACCACCGGGTAGCGGGGTCTACAATGAGCAGTTCTTC	CASSPPGSGVYNEQFF
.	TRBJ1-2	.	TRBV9	TGTGCCAGCAGCGTGGACAGCACTAACTATGGCTACACCTTC	CASSVDSTNYGYTF
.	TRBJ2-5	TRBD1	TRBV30	TGTGCCTGGAGCGCCGGGACAGTCCAAGAGACCCAGTACTTC	CAWSAGTVQETQYF
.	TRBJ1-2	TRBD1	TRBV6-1	TGTGCCAGCAGTGAAAGTATGACAGGGCACTATGGCTACACCTTC	CASSESMTGHYGYTF
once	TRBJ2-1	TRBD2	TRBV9	TGTGCCAGCAGTACCCGGGGAGGGGCCCCGGGACACAATGAGCAGTTCTTC	CASSTRGGAPGHNEQFF
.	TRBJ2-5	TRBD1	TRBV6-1	TGTGCCAGCGCCAGGGGGCCCGGAGAGACCCAGTACTTC	CASARGPGETQYF
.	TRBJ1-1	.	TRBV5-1	TGCGCCAGCAGCTTGAGTCGAGCGGGTGGGACTGAAGCTTTCTTT	CASSLSRAGGTEAFF
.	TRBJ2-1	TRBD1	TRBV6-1	TGTGCCATATTACAGGGGTGGTCCTACAATGAGCAGTTCTTC	CAILQGWSYNEQFF
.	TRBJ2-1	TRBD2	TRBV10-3	TGTGCCATCAGTGAACCCGGGCTAGCGGGAGTTGTGGACAATGAGCAGTTCTTC	CAISEPGLAGVVDNEQFF
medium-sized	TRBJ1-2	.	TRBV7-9	TGTGCCAGCAGCTTGAGTAACTATGGCTACACCTTC	CASSLSNYGYTF
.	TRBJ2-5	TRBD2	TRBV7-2	TGTGCCAGCAGCTTAGCCGGCGGGAGGGGGGAGACCCAGTACTTC	CASSLAGGRGETQYF
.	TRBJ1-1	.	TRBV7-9	TGTGCCAGCAGCCGCCGAAAGAGTGCGGCGAACACTGAAGCTTTCTTT	CASSRRKSAANTEAFF
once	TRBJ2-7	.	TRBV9	TGTGCCAGCAGCGTAGACGTGACAGGCTCCTACGAGCAGTACTTC	CASSVDVTGSYEQYF
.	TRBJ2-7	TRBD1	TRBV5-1	TGCGCCAGCAGCTGGACAGGTGCCTCCTACGAGCAGTACTTC	CASSWTGASYEQYF
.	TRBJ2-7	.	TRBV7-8	TGTGCCAGCAGCTTAGGCATGCGGGATCCGTACGAGCAGTACTTC	CASSLGMRDPYEQYF
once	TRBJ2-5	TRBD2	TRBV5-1	TGCGCCAGCAGCAAACTAGCGGGAGCTCAAGAGACCCAGTACTTC	CASSKLAGAQETQYF
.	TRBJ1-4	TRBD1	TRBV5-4	TGTGCCAGCAGCCCAGGGGGCCGGGGTGAAAAACTGTTTTTT	CASSPGGRGEKLFF
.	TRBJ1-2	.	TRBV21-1	TGTGCCAGCAGCAAGCAAGTTCAGGGCTATGGCTACACCTTC	CASSKQVQGYGYTF
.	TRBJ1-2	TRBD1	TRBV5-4	TGTGCCAGCAGCTTAGGGACAGAGAGATATGGCTACACCTTC	CASSLGTERYGYTF
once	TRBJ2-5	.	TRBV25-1	TGTGCCAGCAGTGATTTTACGGGTTTAGTAGAGACCCAGTACTTC	CASSDFTGLVETQYF
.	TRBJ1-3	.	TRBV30	TGTGCCTGGAGTGGTGGGGGCGCTGGAAACACCATATATTTT	CAWSGGGAGNTIYF
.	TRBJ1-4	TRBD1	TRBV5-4	TGTGCCAGCAGTCAGGACAGGGCGACAGAAAAACTGTTTTTT	CASSQDRATEKLFF